A selection of T cell receptor beta chains follows, all from one sample in a study of shared clonotypes between healthy human individuals. Clones were read by immunoSEQ multiplex PCR, and TCRdb kept only the in-frame ones, dropping some. This sample carries roughly 1,000,000 clones, 78% of them seen once, and the ten largest clones take roughly 0.57%. The source material was memory CD4+ T cells from PBMCs. The receptors were sampled from a man between 18 and 35 years old in good health. Some clones in this sample may be carry-over from other donors' samples. CDR3s include the opening cysteine and the closing phenylalanine or tryptophan. Fields, in order: J gene, V gene, clone size, D gene, CDR3 DNA, CDR3 protein. The D gene is left open where the match is weak. Size is stated for part of the rows, as once, few or many counts, or as a class when the clone is expanded.

j_call: TRBJ2-3
v_call: TRBV5-1
clone_size: NA
d_call: NA
cdr3_nt: TGCGCCAGCAGCGCCACACTAGGAACGCAGTATTTT
cdr3_aa: CASSATLGTQYF

j_call: TRBJ2-5
v_call: TRBV7-2
clone_size: NA
d_call: NA
cdr3_nt: TGTGCCAGCAGCACGCGGAGGAAGCGGGCAACCCAAGAGACCCAGTACTTC
cdr3_aa: CASSTRRKRATQETQYF

j_call: TRBJ1-1
v_call: TRBV6-5
clone_size: NA
d_call: NA
cdr3_nt: TGTGCCAGCAGTTACGGACACAACACTGAAGCTTTCTTT
cdr3_aa: CASSYGHNTEAFF

j_call: TRBJ2-1
v_call: TRBV7-2
clone_size: NA
d_call: NA
cdr3_nt: TGTGCCAGCAGCCCGGCGGGGAATACCTACAATGAGCAGTTCTTC
cdr3_aa: CASSPAGNTYNEQFF

j_call: TRBJ1-2
v_call: TRBV5-5
clone_size: NA
d_call: TRBD1
cdr3_nt: TGTGCCAGCAGCTTTGGACAGGGGATTTCGCCCCGAGGCTATGGCTACACCTTC
cdr3_aa: CASSFGQGISPRGYGYTF

j_call: TRBJ1-2
v_call: TRBV4-1
clone_size: NA
d_call: NA
cdr3_nt: TGCGCCAGCAGCCAAGTTTACCCAGACAGGACCGTGATAAGGTATGGCTACACCTTC
cdr3_aa: CASSQVYPDRTVIRYGYTF

j_call: TRBJ1-4
v_call: TRBV5-1
clone_size: NA
d_call: TRBD1
cdr3_nt: TGCGCCAGCAGCTTGCCGGAAGGGACAGCTGAAAAACTGTTTTTT
cdr3_aa: CASSLPEGTAEKLFF

j_call: TRBJ2-1
v_call: TRBV11-2
clone_size: NA
d_call: NA
cdr3_nt: TGTGCCAGCAGCGCTAACTTGGAAAGCAATGAGCAGTTCTTC
cdr3_aa: CASSANLESNEQFF

j_call: TRBJ2-2
v_call: TRBV5-1
clone_size: NA
d_call: NA
cdr3_nt: TGCGCCAGCAGCTTTCTCCAGGGAGCCCACACCGGGGAGCTGTTTTTT
cdr3_aa: CASSFLQGAHTGELFF

j_call: TRBJ1-4
v_call: TRBV28
clone_size: NA
d_call: TRBD1
cdr3_nt: TGTGCCAGCAGTTTGTTTGGGACAGCGTCAGGTGAAAAACTGTTTTTT
cdr3_aa: CASSLFGTASGEKLFF

j_call: TRBJ2-7
v_call: TRBV19
clone_size: NA
d_call: TRBD1
cdr3_nt: TGTGCCAGTAGTATATCCGACAGGGGGAACCCCTACGAGCAGTACTTC
cdr3_aa: CASSISDRGNPYEQYF

j_call: TRBJ1-1
v_call: TRBV6-5
clone_size: NA
d_call: NA
cdr3_nt: TGTGCCAGCAGCCCCGGCCGCAGGGTGGACACTGAAGCTTTCTTT
cdr3_aa: CASSPGRRVDTEAFF

j_call: TRBJ2-3
v_call: TRBV5-1
clone_size: once
d_call: TRBD2
cdr3_nt: TGCGCCAGCAGCTTGGGACTAGCGGGAGACGCAGATACGCAGTATTTT
cdr3_aa: CASSLGLAGDADTQYF

j_call: TRBJ1-1
v_call: TRBV28
clone_size: many
d_call: NA
cdr3_nt: TGTGCCAGCACCCGAATTTGGCCTACTGAAGCTTTCTTT
cdr3_aa: CASTRIWPTEAFF

j_call: TRBJ2-5
v_call: TRBV15
clone_size: NA
d_call: NA
cdr3_nt: TGTGCCACCAGCAGGGGCTTGGGAGAGACCCAGTACTTC
cdr3_aa: CATSRGLGETQYF